Reported below is one T cell receptor (beta chain). What it binds is not known. This specimen comes from a study of response to subunit inactivated influenza vaccine. TCRdb passed the RT-PCR reads through MiXCR, listing each CDR3 protein once. The data show hundreds of thousands of distinct CDR3 sequences, 25% seen once. Findings and caveats of the study: Few additional T cells are recruited per seasonal influenza vaccination, authors suggested.

Trimming pared 4 bases from V and 0 bases from J, leaving 13 bases between. The CDR3 totals 15 residues. Germline V gene lookup returns CDR1 SGHRS and CDR2 YFSETQ. V is TRBV5-1 and J is TRBJ1-1; D is possibly TRBD1 (5 bases). Specimen: CD4+ T cells sorted from PBMCs, collected 5 to 6 days after vaccination. This clonotype was obtained from a man aged 45-60 years who received an inactivated influenza vaccine. CDR3 in amino acids: CASSEGHRMNTEAFF. The CDR3 DNA sequence: TGCGCCAGCAGCGAGGGGCACCGCATGAACACTGAAGCTTTCTTT.